A selection of T cell receptor beta chains follows, all from one sample in a study of blood T cells in healthy people across ages. TCRdb fed the 5' RACE reads into MiXCR, producing one record per CDR3 protein. The top ten clones hold over 20% of a sample with about a million distinct CDR3 sequences, just over 50% of them seen once. Sample: blood. All receptors come from a woman aged 55 to 70 in good health. CDR3s include the opening cysteine and the closing phenylalanine or tryptophan. Fields, in order: V gene, clone size, D gene, J gene, CDR3 protein, CDR3 DNA. D genes are given only for firm matches. Size is stated for part of the rows, as once, few or many counts, or as a class when the clone is expanded.

V: TRBV21-1
size: once
D: NA
J: TRBJ2-7
CDR3: CASSKGPSGRAYEQYF
DNA: TGTGCCAGCAGCAAAGGTCCTAGCGGGAGGGCCTACGAGCAGTACTTC

V: TRBV7-2
size: few
D: TRBD1
J: TRBJ2-4
CDR3: CASSLKGAGKNIQYF
DNA: TGTGCCAGCAGCTTAAAGGGGGCAGGCAAAAACATTCAGTACTTC

V: TRBV5-5
size: few
D: NA
J: TRBJ2-1
CDR3: CASSLGTNEQFF
DNA: TGTGCCAGCAGCTTGGGAACAAATGAGCAGTTCTTC

V: TRBV20-1
size: once
D: NA
J: TRBJ1-5
CDR3: CSARMGDQPQHF
DNA: TGCAGTGCTAGGATGGGGGATCAGCCCCAGCATTTT

V: TRBV7-2
size: NA
D: NA
J: TRBJ1-1
CDR3: CASSLRTENTEAFF
DNA: TGTGCCAGCAGCTTACGGACCGAGAACACTGAAGCTTTCTTT

V: TRBV21-1
size: NA
D: NA
J: TRBJ1-5
CDR3: CASSKGTRVHQPQHF
DNA: TGTGCCAGCAGCAAAGGGACCAGGGTGCATCAGCCCCAGCATTTT

V: TRBV21-1
size: NA
D: NA
J: TRBJ1-2
CDR3: CASSEQPRGAARDGYTF
DNA: TGTGCCAGCAGCGAACAACCCCGGGGGGCGGCGCGGGATGGCTACACCTTC

V: TRBV27
size: NA
D: NA
J: TRBJ2-5
CDR3: CASSRGDLQETQYF
DNA: TGTGCCAGCAGTCGGGGCGATCTCCAAGAGACCCAGTACTTC

V: TRBV6-2/TRBV6-3
size: NA
D: NA
J: TRBJ1-2
CDR3: CASSSRWPGAYGYTF
DNA: TGTGCCAGCAGTTCCCGGTGGCCAGGGGCATATGGCTACACCTTC

V: TRBV6-5
size: few
D: TRBD2
J: TRBJ2-7
CDR3: CASSYKYTSGSYEQYF
DNA: TGTGCCAGCAGTTACAAGTACACTAGCGGATCCTACGAGCAGTACTTC

V: TRBV20-1
size: NA
D: NA
J: TRBJ2-5
CDR3: CSWGADHNEQYF
DNA: TGCAGTTGGGGGGCGGACCACAATGAGCAGTACTTC

V: TRBV7-2
size: few
D: TRBD1
J: TRBJ2-1
CDR3: CASSFYRGRGHNEQFF
DNA: TGTGCCAGCAGCTTCTACAGGGGGCGCGGCCACAATGAGCAGTTCTTC

V: TRBV29-1
size: NA
D: TRBD1
J: TRBJ2-5
CDR3: CSVVMRQGIGETQYF
DNA: TGCAGCGTTGTTATGAGACAGGGTATTGGAGAGACCCAGTACTTC

V: TRBV4-3
size: NA
D: NA
J: TRBJ2-7
CDR3: CASSPRLVETYEQYF
DNA: TGCGCCAGCAGCCCAAGACTAGTAGAGACCTACGAGCAGTACTTC

V: TRBV5-5
size: NA
D: NA
J: TRBJ2-7
CDR3: CASSARTANEQYF
DNA: TGTGCCAGCAGCGCCCGAACAGCAAACGAGCAGTACTTC

V: TRBV27
size: NA
D: NA
J: TRBJ2-6
CDR3: CASSRGRGAGANVLTF
DNA: TGTGCCAGCAGTAGGGGAAGGGGGGCTGGGGCCAACGTCCTGACTTTC

V: TRBV28
size: NA
D: NA
J: TRBJ1-5
CDR3: CASSLSPGGVQPQHF
DNA: TGTGCCAGCAGTTTATCCCCCGGGGGGGTGCAGCCCCAGCATTTT

V: TRBV5-1
size: NA
D: TRBD1
J: TRBJ1-2
CDR3: CASSLWGQGPSSTNYGYTF
DNA: TGCGCCAGCAGCTTGTGGGGACAGGGACCAAGCTCTACGAACTATGGCTACACCTTC

V: TRBV29-1
size: few
D: TRBD1
J: TRBJ2-5
CDR3: CSADRTGLETQYF
DNA: TGCAGCGCTGATCGGACAGGGCTGGAGACCCAGTACTTC

V: TRBV6-6
size: NA
D: TRBD1
J: TRBJ2-3
CDR3: CASSRQGQAPGDTQYF
DNA: TGTGCCAGCAGCCGCCAGGGACAGGCGCCCGGAGATACGCAGTATTTT

V: TRBV3-1
size: once
D: NA
J: TRBJ1-6
CDR3: CASSQDSNSPLHF
DNA: TGTGCCAGCAGCCAAGATAGTAATTCACCCCTCCACTTT

V: TRBV20-1
size: NA
D: TRBD1
J: TRBJ2-1
CDR3: CSASGTPLRQGGIYNEQFF
DNA: TGCAGTGCTAGCGGTACCCCACTCCGACAGGGCGGAATTTACAATGAGCAGTTCTTC

V: TRBV15
size: NA
D: TRBD2
J: TRBJ2-3
CDR3: CATSRIRGLALTNTDTQYF
DNA: TGTGCCACCAGCAGAATAAGGGGACTAGCCTTAACGAACACAGATACGCAGTATTTT

V: TRBV3-1
size: NA
D: NA
J: TRBJ2-3
CDR3: CASSPRELTDTQYF
DNA: TGTGCCAGCAGCCCCCGCGAGTTAACAGATACGCAGTATTTT

V: TRBV6-5
size: NA
D: TRBD2
J: TRBJ2-7
CDR3: CASSSASGRAHEQYF
DNA: TGTGCCAGCAGTTCGGCTAGCGGGAGGGCCCACGAGCAGTACTTC

V: TRBV20-1
size: once
D: NA
J: TRBJ2-5
CDR3: CSASTSMLYNEQYF
DNA: TGCAGTGCCTCAACTAGCATGCTCTACAATGAGCAGTACTTC

V: TRBV5-1
size: NA
D: NA
J: TRBJ2-7
CDR3: CASSLALPSYEQYF
DNA: TGCGCCAGCAGCTTGGCCCTACCCTCCTACGAGCAGTACTTC

V: TRBV19
size: few
D: NA
J: TRBJ2-5
CDR3: CASGVETQYF
DNA: TGTGCCAGTGGTGTGGAGACCCAGTACTTC

V: TRBV21-1
size: NA
D: NA
J: TRBJ2-7
CDR3: CASSIKEIYEQYF
DNA: TGTGCCAGCAGCATCAAAGAGATCTACGAGCAGTACTTC

V: TRBV7-2
size: few
D: NA
J: TRBJ2-5
CDR3: CASSLNGGLRETQYF
DNA: TGTGCCAGCAGCTTAAATGGGGGTTTGAGGGAGACCCAGTACTTC

V: TRBV7-2
size: NA
D: NA
J: TRBJ2-5
CDR3: CASSPWIHKQETQYF
DNA: TGTGCCAGCAGCCCGTGGATTCATAAGCAAGAGACCCAGTACTTC

V: TRBV14
size: NA
D: NA
J: TRBJ1-2
CDR3: CASRPTGNNYGYTF
DNA: TGTGCCAGCAGACCCACAGGAAACAACTATGGCTACACCTTC

V: TRBV9
size: NA
D: TRBD2
J: TRBJ2-3
CDR3: CASSVREGDTQYF
DNA: TGTGCCAGCAGCGTTCGGGAGGGGGATACGCAGTATTTT

V: TRBV4-1
size: few
D: TRBD1
J: TRBJ1-2
CDR3: CASSQTPGQGKIGVTYGYTF
DNA: TGCGCCAGCAGCCAAACTCCGGGACAGGGTAAAATTGGTGTCACCTATGGCTACACCTTC

V: TRBV7-9
size: NA
D: NA
J: TRBJ2-4
CDR3: CASTPVWSEQYF
DNA: TGTGCCAGCACTCCCGTTTGGAGTGAGCAGTACTTC

V: TRBV6-4
size: few
D: NA
J: TRBJ2-3
CDR3: CASSDGGPDTDTQYF
DNA: TGTGCCAGCAGTGACGGGGGTCCTGACACAGATACGCAGTATTTT

V: TRBV29-1
size: NA
D: NA
J: TRBJ2-5
CDR3: CSVREKQETQYF
DNA: TGCAGCGTTCGCGAGAAACAAGAGACCCAGTACTTC

V: TRBV29-1
size: NA
D: NA
J: TRBJ1-2
CDR3: CSVGDPYSLHRGYTF
DNA: TGCAGCGTTGGGGACCCGTACTCGCTCCACCGGGGCTACACCTTC

V: TRBV20-1
size: few
D: NA
J: TRBJ2-7
CDR3: CSAIPAVGSSYEQYF
DNA: TGCAGTGCTATCCCCGCGGTAGGCAGCTCCTACGAGCAGTACTTC

V: TRBV3-1
size: few
D: TRBD1
J: TRBJ2-4
CDR3: CASSSRQGIQYF
DNA: TGTGCCAGCAGCAGCCGACAGGGTATTCAGTACTTC

V: TRBV4-3
size: NA
D: TRBD1
J: TRBJ1-6
CDR3: CASSQDKGGDWNSPLHF
DNA: TGCGCCAGCAGCCAAGATAAAGGGGGCGATTGGAATTCACCCCTCCACTTT

V: TRBV24-1
size: NA
D: TRBD2
J: TRBJ2-5
CDR3: CATSDASLAGGQETQYF
DNA: TGTGCCACCAGTGATGCATCACTAGCGGGAGGGCAAGAGACCCAGTACTTC